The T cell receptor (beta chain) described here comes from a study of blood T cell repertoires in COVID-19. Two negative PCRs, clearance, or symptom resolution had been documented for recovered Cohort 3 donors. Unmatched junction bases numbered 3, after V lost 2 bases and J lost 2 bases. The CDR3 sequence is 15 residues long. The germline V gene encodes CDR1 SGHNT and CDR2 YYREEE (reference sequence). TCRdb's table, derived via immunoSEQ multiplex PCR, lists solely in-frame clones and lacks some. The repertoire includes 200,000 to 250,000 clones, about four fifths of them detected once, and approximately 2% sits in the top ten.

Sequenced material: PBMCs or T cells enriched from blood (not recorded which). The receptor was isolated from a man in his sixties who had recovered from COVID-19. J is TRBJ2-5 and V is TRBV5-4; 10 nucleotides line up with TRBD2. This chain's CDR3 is CASSFNSGGQETQYF. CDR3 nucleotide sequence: TGTGCCAGCAGCTTCAATAGCGGGGGGCAAGAGACCCAGTACTTC. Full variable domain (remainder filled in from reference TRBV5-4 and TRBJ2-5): ETGVTQSPTHLIKTRGQQVTLRCSSQSGHNTVSWYQQALGQGPQFIFQYYREEENGRGNFPPRFSGLQFPNYSSELNVNALELDDSALYLCASSFNSGGQETQYFGPGTRLLVL.